The 21 T cell receptor beta chains listed next were all sequenced from one sample in a study of T cell responses to AZD1222 COVID-19 vaccine. TCRdb keeps only in-frame clones here, not all; method: immunoSEQ multiplex PCR. The sample holds some 140,000 clones, under 95% seen once. The sequenced sample was peripheral blood, obtained on day 0 of AZD1222 vaccination. The receptors here all came from an adult in good health.

The chain combines TRBV7-2 with TRBJ2-3, with 8 bases that match TRBD2. Per germline, CDR1 SGHTA and CDR2 FQGNSA. V shed 1 base, J shed 2 bases, and the junction held 2 bases outside the gene matches. The CDR3 has 15 residues. The CDR3 DNA reads TGTGCCAGCAGCTTAGTACTAGCGGACACAGATACGCAGTATTTT. Encoded protein: CASSLVLADTDTQYF.

This clone is termed medium-sized (0.01 to 0.1%). This chain uses TRBV19 with TRBJ2-7; D unresolved. Germline V gene sequence: CDR1 LNHDA, CDR2 SQIVND (reference sequence). The CDR3 has 11 amino acids. The ends were cut back, 5 bases at V and 3 bases at J, with 5 bases in the middle. The CDR3 spells CASSYNYEQYF. The CDR3 bases are TGTGCCAGTAGTTACAACTACGAGCAGTACTTC.

The gene calls are TRBV5-1 and TRBJ1-3; no reliable D call. V lost 5 bases and J 0 bases, leaving 9 bases between the germline ends. The germline V gene encodes CDR1 SGHRS and CDR2 YFSETQ. This CDR3 contains 14 residues. The CDR3 DNA follows: TGCGCCAGCAGTGCTTCTGACTCTGGAAACACCATATATTTT. As protein: CASSASDSGNTIYF.

The genes are TRBV30 and TRBJ2-2; TRBD1 matches 7 bases. Germline CDR1 is GTSNPN and CDR2 is SVGIG (reference sequence). The junction had 4 bases not matched to a gene; V was cut back by 5 bases and J by 1 base. This CDR3 spans 14 amino acids. The CDR3 DNA reads TGTGCCTGGCTCCGACAGGGGAACACCGGGGAGCTGTTTTTT. Amino acid sequence: CAWLRQGNTGELFF.

The chain has TRBV14 and TRBJ2-7; D call uncertain. CDR1 and CDR2 (germline): SGHDN, FVKESK. Trimming cost V 0 bases and J 3 bases, with 15 bases left between them. This CDR3 is built from 16 residues. CDR3 nucleotides: TGTGCCAGCAGCCAAGAAGAATGGCCGGAATACTACGAGCAGTACTTC. Its protein is CASSQEEWPEYYEQYF. The entire variable domain, with the rest obtained from reference TRBV14 and TRBJ2-7, is as follows: EAGVTQFPSHSVIEKGQTVTLRCDPISGHDNLYWYRRVMGKEIKFLLHFVKESKQDESGMPNNRFLAERTGGTYSTLKVQPAELEDSGVYFCASSQEEWPEYYEQYFGPGTRLTVT.

The CDR3 DNA follows: TGTGCCAGCTCACCCCTAAATCGAATGGTTAGCGGGACTTCGGACGAGCAGTACTTC. It translates to CASSPLNRMVSGTSDEQYF. The chain has TRBV18 and TRBJ2-7; 8 bases are shared with TRBD2. This CDR3 is 19 amino acids long. CDR1 and CDR2 (germline): KGHSH, LQKENI. V gave up 3 bases and J gave up 5 bases; unmatched junction bases: 21. The full variable domain, its missing parts supplied by reference TRBV18 and TRBJ2-7, is NAGVMQNPRHLVRRRGQEARLRCSPMKGHSHVYWYRQLPEEGLKFMVYLQKENIIDESGMPKERFSAEFPKEGPSILRIQQVVRGDSAAYFCASSPLNRMVSGTSDEQYFGPGTRLTVT.

The chain has TRBV7-9 and TRBJ2-7, with 7 positions matching TRBD1. The CDR3 is 14 residues long. CDR1 SEHNR and CDR2 FQNEAQ come from the germline V gene (reference sequence). V was clipped by 6 bases and J by 4 bases; unmatched bases: 9. The CDR3 DNA reads as TGTGCCAGCAGTACCGAAGGGGGCGAGTACGAGCAGTACTTC. This translates into CASSTEGGEYEQYF.

The rearrangement uses TRBV7-6 and TRBJ2-1, with 11 bases that match TRBD2. V gave up 5 bases and J gave up 0 bases; unmatched junction bases: 15. Germline CDR1 and CDR2: SGHVS and FNYEAQ. CDR3 length: 20 residues. The chain's CDR3 is CASSPLTLAGGRGSYNEQFF. DNA of the CDR3: TGTGCCAGCAGCCCACTAACTTTAGCGGGAGGGCGGGGCTCCTACAATGAGCAGTTCTTC. The full variable domain, completed using reference TRBV7-6 and TRBJ2-1, is GAGVSQSPRYKVTKRGQDVALRCDPISGHVSLYWYRQALGQGPEFLTYFNYEAQQDKSGLPNDRFSAERPEGSISTLTIQRTEQRDSAMYRCASSPLTLAGGRGSYNEQFFGPGTRLTVL.

The chain employs TRBV7-8 and TRBJ2-1; no reliable D call. Germline CDR1 and CDR2: SGHVS and FQNEAQ. Deletions cut 3 bases from V and 0 bases from J, with 15 bases between. The CDR3 consists of 17 residues. For the CDR3, the DNA is TGTGCCAGCAGCTTCCTCCCCCGGGCAAGCTCCTACAATGAGCAGTTCTTC. It yields the protein CASSFLPRASSYNEQFF.

The CDR3: CASSLPNTGELFF. CDR3 nucleotides: TGTGCCAGTAGTCTCCCCAACACCGGGGAGCTGTTTTTT. This rearrangement joins TRBV19 to TRBJ2-2; no firm D call. CDR3 size: 13 residues. Trimming cost V 5 bases and J 2 bases, with 6 bases left between them. The germline V gene encodes CDR1 LNHDA and CDR2 SQIVND (reference sequence).

The sample holds a few counts of this clone. The chain uses TRBV27 and TRBJ1-2; D ambiguous. There are 14 residues in the CDR3. Germline CDR1 MNHEY, CDR2 SMNVEV (reference sequence). The V end lost 5 bases, the J end lost 3 bases, and 13 bases lay between the germline ends. The CDR3 DNA is TGTGCCAGCAGTGTTATGCCCGCAGACTATGGCTACACCTTC. Encoded protein: CASSVMPADYGYTF.

CDR3: CASSPTGYSYGYTF. In DNA, the CDR3 is TGCGCCAGCAGCCCCACAGGGTATAGCTATGGCTACACCTTC. V usage is TRBV5-1 and J usage is TRBJ1-2, with D tentatively TRBD1 (6 bases). Trimming cost V 4 bases and J 4 bases, with 14 bases left between them. There are 14 residues in the CDR3. The V gene's germline CDR1 is SGHRS and CDR2 YFSETQ.

This clone was detected once. The CDR3 DNA sequence: TGTGCCAGCAGCCCTCCGGGACTAGCGGGAGAGGGACAGTTCTTC. Translated: CASSPPGLAGEGQFF. V is TRBV11-2 and J is TRBJ2-1; 14 bases line up with TRBD2. From germline, CDR1 is SGHAT and CDR2 FQNNGV. Unmatched junction bases numbered 10, after V lost 5 bases and J lost 13 bases. There are 15 residues in the CDR3.

The chain employs TRBV14 and TRBJ2-3; D not certain. V dropped 4 bases and J dropped 3 bases, with 11 bases sitting between them. Germline CDR1 reads SGHDN; CDR2 reads FVKESK. This CDR3 comprises 14 residues. CDR3 in amino acids: CASSRHQSTDTQYF. The DNA of the CDR3 is TGTGCCAGCAGCCGCCACCAATCGACAGATACGCAGTATTTT.

This clone came up once. The J gene is TRBJ1-3, the V gene TRBV24-1; D gene ambiguous. The CDR3 is 11 amino acids. Germline CDR1 and CDR2: KGHDR and SFDVKD. The ends were cut back, 12 bases at V and 2 bases at J, with 7 bases in the middle. In DNA, the CDR3 is TGTGCCGCGGGGACTGGAAACACCATATATTTT. Protein: CAAGTGNTIYF.

The chain links TRBV4-1 to TRBJ1-5; D is uncertain. Germline loops: CDR1 MGHRA, CDR2 YSYEKL. V was cut by 1 base and J by 3 bases, with 7 bases left in between. The CDR3 sequence is 14 residues long. The CDR3 loop is CASSQGIANQPQHF. Written as DNA, the CDR3 is TGCGCCAGCAGCCAAGGTATAGCCAATCAGCCCCAGCATTTT.

V usage is TRBV27 and J usage is TRBJ1-2; TRBD1 is a possible D gene (6 bases). Trimming removed 6 bases at V and 3 bases at J, with 20 bases between. CDR3 size: 16 residues. In germline, CDR1 is MNHEY, CDR2 SMNVEV (reference sequence). CDR3 sequence: CASSPSGGHRDYGYTF. CDR3 sequence (DNA): TGTGCCAGCAGCCCAAGCGGGGGGCATAGGGACTATGGCTACACCTTC.

This clone was seen a handful of times. CDR3 nucleotide sequence: TGCGCCAGCAGCTTCGGGGCTAGCGGATCCTACAATGAGCAGTTCTTC. Amino acids: CASSFGASGSYNEQFF. The chain carries TRBV5-1 and TRBJ2-1; 7 nucleotides line up with TRBD2. V was pared by 2 bases and J by 1 base, with 6 bases of the junction left unmatched. This CDR3 spans 16 amino acids. Germline assignment: CDR1 SGHRS and CDR2 YFSETQ.

The chain couples TRBV5-1 to TRBJ2-1; D might be TRBD2 (5 bases). The CDR3 is 17 amino acids. Germline CDR1 reads SGHRS; CDR2 reads YFSETQ. Between the trimmed V and J ends, which lost 4 bases and 6 bases, there was a span of 23 bases. As DNA, the CDR3 is TGCGCCAGCAGCCGAATGATTGTCCGGGATCCGGGCAATGAGCAGTTCTTC. Its translation is CASSRMIVRDPGNEQFF.

This rearrangement joins TRBV9 to TRBJ1-6; no firm D call. This CDR3 is 14 amino acids long. Germline CDR1 and CDR2: SGDLS and YYNGEE. V was pared by 0 bases and J by 7 bases, with 8 bases between. The CDR3 reads CASSVVTENSPLHF. The CDR3, as DNA: TGTGCCAGCAGCGTAGTTACCGAGAATTCACCCCTCCACTTT.

The chain recombines TRBV20-1 with TRBJ1-4, with 9 bases that match TRBD1. This CDR3 spans 15 amino acids. V dropped 3 bases and J dropped 4; count of bases not matched to a gene: 6. Germline CDR1 reads DFQATT; CDR2 reads SNEGSKA (reference sequence). This CDR3 reads CSASAGTGINEKLFF. The CDR3 DNA is TGCAGTGCTAGTGCAGGGACAGGGATTAATGAAAAACTGTTTTTT.